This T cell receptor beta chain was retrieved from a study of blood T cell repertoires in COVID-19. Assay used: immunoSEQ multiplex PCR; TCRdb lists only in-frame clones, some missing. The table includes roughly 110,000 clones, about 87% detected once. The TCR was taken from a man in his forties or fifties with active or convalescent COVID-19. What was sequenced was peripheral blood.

The CDR3 sequence: CASSPRQGAANEKLFF. Here the CDR3 DNA reads TGTGCCAGCAGTCCCAGGCAGGGGGCGGCTAATGAAAAACTGTTTTTT. The chain carries TRBV27 and TRBJ1-4; 8 bases line up with TRBD1. This CDR3 region has 16 residues. V was pared by 5 bases and J by 3 bases, with 8 bases of the junction left unmatched. Germline V gene sequence: CDR1 MNHEY, CDR2 SMNVEV (reference sequence).